What follows is one T cell receptor beta chain and its context. The data derive from a study of cytomegalovirus exposure and HLA in healthy donors. Primers: 60 Vbeta forward and 13 Jbeta reverse. Profiling relied on immunoSEQ multiplex PCR, and the TCRdb table lists in-frame clones only, not all of them. Among 150,000 to 200,000 clones listed, roughly four fifths were seen once. While unrecorded immune exposures were likely, the donors were nominally healthy when sampled. The sample comprised PBMCs. This clonotype originated in a man aged 45 to 65 in good health and CMV-seronegative.

CDR3 residues: CASSDTGRKNIQYF. The DNA of the CDR3 is TGTGCCAGCAGCGACACAGGGCGCAAAAACATTCAGTACTTC. The chain couples TRBV6-6 to TRBJ2-4; perhaps TRBD1 as D (6 bases). The CDR3 contains 14 residues. Per the germline V gene, CDR1 is MNHNY and CDR2 is SVGAGI (reference sequence). V was cut by 6 bases and J by 3 bases, with 12 bases left in between.